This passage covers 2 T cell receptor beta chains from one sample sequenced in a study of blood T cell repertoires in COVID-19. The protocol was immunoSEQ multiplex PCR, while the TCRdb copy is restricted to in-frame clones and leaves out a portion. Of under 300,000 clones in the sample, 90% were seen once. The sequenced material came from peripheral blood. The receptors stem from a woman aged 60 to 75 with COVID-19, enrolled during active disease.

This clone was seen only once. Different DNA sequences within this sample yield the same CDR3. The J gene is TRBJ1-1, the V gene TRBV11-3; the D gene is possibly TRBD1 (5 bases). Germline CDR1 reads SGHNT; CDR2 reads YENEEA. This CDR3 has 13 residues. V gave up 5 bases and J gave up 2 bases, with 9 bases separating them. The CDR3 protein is CASSPRGNTEAFF. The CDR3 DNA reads TGTGCCAGCAGCCCTAGGGGTAACACTGAAGCTTTCTTT.

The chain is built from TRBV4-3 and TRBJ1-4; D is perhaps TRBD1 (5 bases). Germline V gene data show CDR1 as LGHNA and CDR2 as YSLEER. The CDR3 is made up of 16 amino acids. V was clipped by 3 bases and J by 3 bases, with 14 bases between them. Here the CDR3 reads CASSQGGFGPNEKLFF. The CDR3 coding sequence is TGCGCCAGCAGCCAGGGGGGGTTCGGTCCTAATGAAAAACTGTTTTTT.